The next 31 T cell receptor beta chains were all read from a single sample in a study of T cells in Graves' hyperthyroidism and ophthalmopathy. Amplification of TCR beta CDR3 regions used RNA as the template. A first-round RT-PCR of the TCR CDR3 used the HTBI primer set. A single record per CDR3 protein comes from TCRdb applying MiXCR to the multiplex PCR reads. The sample carries approximately 380,000 distinct CDR3 sequences, roughly an eighth recorded once. Sequenced sample: blood. Receptors originate from a man aged 50-60 years with Graves' ophthalmopathy.

This chain joins TRBV7-9 and TRBJ2-1, with TRBD2 identical over 14 bases. V gave up 7 bases and J gave up 9 bases; unmatched junction bases: 8. This CDR3 is built from 15 residues. Germline V gene sequence: CDR1 SEHNR, CDR2 FQNEAQ (reference sequence). CDR3 amino acids: CASTQTSGRAGEQFF. The CDR3 region has the DNA TGTGCCAGCACCCAGACTAGCGGGAGGGCCGGTGAGCAGTTCTTC.

The chain couples TRBV5-1 to TRBJ2-1; 14 positions match TRBD2. CDR1 SGHRS and CDR2 YFSETQ come from the germline V gene. The ends lost 5 bases at V and 9 bases at J; junction bases unmatched: 7. This CDR3 has 15 residues. CDR3 coding DNA: TGCGCCAGCAGATCGACTAGCGGGAGGGGAGCTGAGCAGTTCTTC. Protein: CASRSTSGRGAEQFF.

The V call is TRBV14, the J call TRBJ2-7; 12 bases map to TRBD2. CDR3 size: 15 residues. The germline CDR1 and CDR2 sequences are SGHDN and FVKESK. Trimming cost V 2 bases and J 7 bases; bases outside gene matches: 6. The CDR3 loop is CASSQRLAGGEEQYF. The DNA of the CDR3 is TGTGCCAGCAGCCAACGGCTAGCGGGAGGGGAAGAGCAGTACTTC.

This clonotype was detected only once. A much larger clonotype is one base distant, so this may be a read error. The J gene is TRBJ2-7, the V gene TRBV4-1, with 7 positions matching TRBD2. The J call may be in error: the DNA end matches TRBJ2-1 better. Germline CDR1 is MGHRA and CDR2 is YSYEKL. The CDR3 covers 14 residues. Here the CDR3 DNA reads TGCGCCAGCAGCCAACGGCGGGAGACTTACGAGCAGTTCTTC. Translation gives CASSQRRETYEQFF.

The J gene is TRBJ2-7, the V gene TRBV19; tentative D call: TRBD1 (5 bases). V was cut by 5 bases and J by 4 bases, with 21 bases left in between. Germline V gives CDR1 LNHDA, CDR2 SQIVND (reference sequence). This CDR3 spans 16 amino acids. The CDR3 loop is CASSFDRIAPSYEQYF. Here the CDR3 DNA reads TGTGCCAGTAGTTTTGACAGAATCGCTCCTTCATACGAGCAGTACTTC.

The chain recombines TRBV15 with TRBJ1-5, with TRBD1 as a possible D gene (6 bases). CDR3 length: 15 amino acids. Per the germline V gene, CDR1 is LNHNV and CDR2 is YYDKDF (reference sequence). V was pared by 0 bases and J by 6 bases, with 12 bases between. CDR3 sequence (DNA): TGTGCCACCAGCAGAGATCAGGCAGGGGCTCAGCCCCAGCATTTT. It codes for CATSRDQAGAQPQHF.

This clonotype was found many times. The genes are TRBV18 and TRBJ1-3; TRBD1 is a possible D gene (6 bases). The V end lost 2 bases, the J end lost 2 bases, and 10 bases lay between the germline ends. The CDR3 has 15 amino acids. Germline V gene sequence: CDR1 KGHSH, CDR2 LQKENI. The CDR3 is CASSPMGGAGNTIYF. CDR3 sequence (DNA): TGTGCCAGCTCACCAATGGGGGGCGCTGGAAACACCATATATTTT.

V is TRBV6-2 or TRBV6-3 and J is TRBJ2-1; 10 bases align to TRBD2. Germline values: CDR1 MNHEY, CDR2 SVGEGT. The CDR3 runs 15 residues. V shed 6 bases and J 3 bases; nucleotides not matched to a gene: 5. Written as DNA, the CDR3 is TGTGCCAGCAGACTCATAGCGGGAGGCTACAATGAGCAGTTCTTC. Encoded protein: CASRLIAGGYNEQFF.

This clonotype was detected a few times. The chain joins TRBV6-2 or TRBV6-3 to TRBJ2-2; tentatively, D is TRBD1 or TRBD2 (5 bases each). The CDR3 spans 17 residues. Germline V gives CDR1 MNHEY, CDR2 SVGEGT. Trimming took off 4 bases at V and 4 bases at J, with 19 bases between the two ends. The CDR3 region is CASSSPGPLSSTGELFF. CDR3 nucleotide sequence: TGTGCCAGCAGTTCCCCGGGACCCCTTTCGAGCACCGGGGAGCTGTTTTTT.

The rearrangement links TRBV29-1 to TRBJ2-1; the D gene is possibly TRBD2 (5 bases). This CDR3 is 13 amino acids long. V lost 1 base to trimming and J lost 6 bases, with 10 bases between them. Germline loops: CDR1 SQVTM, CDR2 ANQGSEA. The CDR3 DNA follows: TGCAGCGTTGAAGGAGGGAGATCCAATGAGCAGTTCTTC. Residues: CSVEGGRSNEQFF.

This clonotype was detected a few times. The V and J genes are TRBV4-1 and TRBJ2-3, with TRBD2 matching over 14 bases. Germline V lookup: CDR1 MGHRA, CDR2 YSYEKL. V was clipped by 3 bases and J by 8 bases; unmatched bases: 4. This CDR3 comprises 15 residues. The CDR3 protein is CASSQPTSGRGTQYF. The DNA for the CDR3 is TGCGCCAGCAGCCAGCCGACTAGCGGGAGGGGTACGCAGTATTTT.

In this sample, this clonotype turned up a few times. The J gene is TRBJ1-2, the V gene TRBV27; TRBD1 might be the D (5 bases). Trimming shortened V by 6 bases and J by 3 bases, and 11 bases separated the two germline ends. The germline V gene encodes CDR1 MNHEY and CDR2 SMNVEV (reference sequence). The CDR3 has 13 residues. CDR3 in amino acids: CASRLTADYGYTF. CDR3 bases: TGTGCCAGCAGGCTGACAGCCGACTATGGCTACACCTTC.

There are many counts of this clonotype. The genes are TRBV7-2 and TRBJ2-3; 12 bases align to TRBD1. The V segment lost 3 bases and the J segment 6 bases; nucleotides outside the gene matches: 7. The CDR3 has 16 residues. Germline CDR1 is SGHTA and CDR2 is FQGNSA. The CDR3 DNA is TGTGCCAGCAGCTTCATCGGGACAGGGGGCTGGGATACGCAGTATTTT. As protein: CASSFIGTGGWDTQYF.

At least ten counts were recorded for this clonotype. The rearrangement links TRBV12-3 or TRBV12-4 to TRBJ1-1; perhaps TRBD1 as D (5 bases). The CDR3 is made up of 14 amino acids. Deletions cut 4 bases from V and 4 bases from J, with 13 bases between. The CDR3 nucleotides are TGTGCCAGCAGTTCTCTGGGGGGTATCACTGAAGCTTTCTTT. Translating gives CASSSLGGITEAFF.

To note about this clonotype: This may arise from a read error, as a much more abundant clone is one base away. The missing conserved phenylalanine or tryptophan at the end of this CDR3 makes a read error likely. The V gene is TRBV12-3 or TRBV12-4, the J gene TRBJ1-1; the D gene is possibly TRBD1 (6 bases). The CDR3 is made up of 13 amino acids. Trimming pared 6 bases from V and 1 base from J, leaving 9 bases between. The CDR3 region is CASSKDRNTEAFL. CDR3 coding DNA: TGTGCCAGCAGCAAGGACAGGAACACTGAAGCTTTCCTT.

The chain carries TRBV30 and TRBJ2-2; 9 nucleotides align to TRBD1. Germline assignment: CDR1 GTSNPN and CDR2 SVGIG (reference sequence). Losses at the gene ends were 2 bases for V and 5 bases for J; bases not matched to a gene: 12. The CDR3 length is 17 residues. The CDR3 coding sequence is TGTGCCTGGAGTCCCAAGGCCGGGACAGGGAGGACCGGGGAGCTGTTTTTT. Encoded protein: CAWSPKAGTGRTGELFF. Full variable domain (remainder filled in from reference TRBV30 and TRBJ2-2): SQTIHQWPATLVQPVGSPLSLECTVEGTSNPNLYWYRQAAGRGLQLLFYSVGIGQISSEVPQNLSASRPQDRQFILSSKKLLLSDSGFYLCAWSPKAGTGRTGELFFGEGSRLTVL.

This clonotype was detected ten times or more. The chain carries TRBV28 and TRBJ2-7; 15 bases align to TRBD2. This CDR3 is 15 amino acids long. Per germline, CDR1 MDHEN and CDR2 SYDVKM. V gave up 6 bases and J gave up 1 base; unmatched junction bases: 1. Here the CDR3 reads CASRGTSGRSYEQYF. The DNA of the CDR3 is TGTGCCAGCAGGGGGACTAGCGGGAGGTCCTACGAGCAGTACTTC.

The chain carries TRBV6-2 or TRBV6-3 and TRBJ2-5, with TRBD2 matching 9 bases. The CDR3 contains 13 residues. Germline assignment: CDR1 MNHEY and CDR2 SVGEGT. Germline trimming cut 10 bases from V and 5 bases from J; bases unmatched to any gene: 8. The CDR3 sequence: CATLGGRAETQYF. The CDR3 DNA reads as TGTGCCACCCTAGGCGGGAGGGCGGAGACCCAGTACTTC.

There are many counts of this clonotype. In DNA, the CDR3 is TGCAGCGTTGTTGGTCGGAACACTGAAGCTTTCTTT. Its translation is CSVVGRNTEAFF. The J gene is TRBJ1-1, the V gene TRBV29-1, with unresolved D. Germline loops: CDR1 SQVTM, CDR2 ANQGSEA. The CDR3 runs 12 residues. V was pared by 4 bases and J by 1 base, with 7 bases between.

In its sample, this clonotype was seen a few times. This rearrangement joins TRBV7-9 to TRBJ1-1, with TRBD1 matching 9 bases. J was trimmed by 4 bases and V by 5 bases; bases with no gene match: 8. Germline CDR1 and CDR2: SEHNR and FQNEAQ (reference sequence). The CDR3 contains 15 residues. The CDR3 spells CASSPWDRVFTEAFF. DNA of the CDR3: TGTGCCAGCAGCCCCTGGGACAGGGTCTTCACTGAAGCTTTCTTT. Combining the CDR3 with reference TRBV7-9 and TRBJ1-1 gives the whole variable domain DTGVSQNPRHKITKRGQNVTFRCDPISEHNRLYWYRQTLGQGPEFLTYFQNEAQLEKSRLLSDRFSAERPKGSFSTLEIQRTEQGDSAMYLCASSPWDRVFTEAFFGQGTRLTVV.

The sample holds a few counts of this clonotype. CDR3 amino acids: CSAISVRGQSYEQYF. Here the CDR3 DNA reads TGCAGTGCTATTTCCGTGCGGGGGCAGTCCTACGAGCAGTACTTC. The chain links TRBV20-1 to TRBJ2-7; TRBD2 might be the D (7 bases). There are 15 residues in the CDR3. Germline CDR1 DFQATT, CDR2 SNEGSKA (reference sequence). The germline V and J ends were trimmed by 4 bases and 1 base, with 17 bases remaining between them.

This clonotype has ten or more counts. The V and J genes are TRBV7-8 and TRBJ1-5, with D unclear. This CDR3 has 13 residues. The germline V gene encodes CDR1 SGHVS and CDR2 FQNEAQ. The V end was cut by 3 bases, the J end by 0 bases, with 3 bases between. The CDR3 DNA reads as TGTGCCAGCAGCTTCCGTAGCAATCAGCCCCAGCATTTT. Encoded protein: CASSFRSNQPQHF. The entire variable domain, with the rest obtained from reference TRBV7-8 and TRBJ1-5, is as follows: GAGVSQSPRYKVAKRGQDVALRCDPISGHVSLFWYQQALGQGPEFLTYFQNEAQLDKSGLPSDRFFAERPEGSVSTLKIQRTQQEDSAVYLCASSFRSNQPQHFGDGTRLSIL.

There are many counts of this clonotype. The rearrangement joins TRBV12-3 or TRBV12-4 to TRBJ1-2; D is undetermined. Trimming took off 3 bases at V and 8 bases at J, with 13 bases between the two ends. The length of the CDR3 is 13 residues. The CDR3 is CASSFRGGIGYTF. CDR3 nucleotides: TGTGCCAGCAGTTTTCGAGGAGGGATCGGCTACACCTTC.

This clonotype appeared many times. The J gene is TRBJ2-3, the V gene TRBV3-1, with 9 bases aligning to TRBD1. The CDR3 is 15 residues long. Losses at the gene ends were 1 base for V and 5 bases for J; bases not matched to a gene: 4. Germline CDR1 is LGHDT and CDR2 is YNNKEL (reference sequence). The DNA of the CDR3 is TGTGCCAGCAGCCAAGCGGGACAGGGAGAAGATACGCAGTATTTT. It yields the protein CASSQAGQGEDTQYF.

The genes are TRBV24-1 and TRBJ1-2, with 12 positions matching TRBD1. CDR1 KGHDR and CDR2 SFDVKD come from the germline V gene. There are 13 residues in the CDR3. Germline trimming cut 7 bases from V and 7 bases from J; bases unmatched to any gene: 3. The CDR3 sequence: CATRGQGAGGYTF. CDR3 nucleotide sequence: TGTGCCACCAGGGGACAGGGGGCCGGTGGCTACACCTTC.

There are a few counts of this clonotype. This could be a read error, since a much larger clone is one nucleotide away. The chain recombines TRBV7-9 with TRBJ1-1; D is ambiguous. CDR1 SEHNR and CDR2 FQNEAQ come from the germline V gene (reference sequence). The CDR3 spans 13 residues. V was pared by 3 bases and J by 2 bases, with 7 bases between. For the CDR3, the DNA is TGTGCCAGCAGCTTCGTCAGCAACACTGAAGCTTTCTTT. It translates to CASSFVSNTEAFF.

The chain couples TRBV19 to TRBJ2-5; TRBD2 aligns across 12 bases. Trimming at V came to 6 bases and at J to 1 base, leaving 15 bases not matched to a gene. Germline V gives CDR1 LNHDA, CDR2 SQIVND (reference sequence). The CDR3 is made up of 19 amino acids. The CDR3 DNA reads TGTGCCAGTAGCCATGACCGACTAGCGGGAGTAGGCGGCCAAGAGACCCAGTACTTC. Translated, it gives CASSHDRLAGVGGQETQYF. The entire variable domain, with the rest obtained from reference TRBV19 and TRBJ2-5, is as follows: DGGITQSPKYLFRKEGQNVTLSCEQNLNHDAMYWYRQDPGQGLRLIYYSQIVNDFQKGDIAEGYSVSREKKESFPLTVTSAQKNPTAFYLCASSHDRLAGVGGQETQYFGPGTRLLVL.

This clonotype showed up just a few times. The chain employs TRBV7-9 and TRBJ2-1; 12 nucleotides line up with TRBD2. This CDR3 spans 20 amino acids. From germline, CDR1 is SEHNR and CDR2 FQNEAQ (reference sequence). V gave up 1 base and J gave up 3 bases; unmatched junction bases: 13. The CDR3 DNA reads TGTGCCAGCAGCTTAGAATCTTCCCTAGCGGGAGGGCCGGACTACAATGAGCAGTTCTTC. It translates to CASSLESSLAGGPDYNEQFF.

The chain carries TRBV29-1 and TRBJ1-1, with D maybe TRBD1 (6 bases). The germline CDR1 and CDR2 sequences are SQVTM and ANQGSEA. The CDR3 runs 15 residues. V was pared by 8 bases and J by 2 bases, with 21 bases between. The chain's CDR3 is CSLRGGANVNTEAFF. The CDR3 nucleotides read TGCAGCCTACGGGGGGGGGCGAATGTTAACACTGAAGCTTTCTTT.

This clonotype was observed many times. The V gene is TRBV6-1, the J gene TRBJ2-7; D remains ambiguous. CDR3 size: 15 residues. Per the germline V gene, CDR1 is MNHNS and CDR2 is SASEGT. V lost 6 bases and J lost 3, with 18 bases in between. CDR3 sequence (DNA): TGTGCCAGCAGGCCCGGGTCACGCCTCTTCTACGAGCAGTACTTC. Translation gives CASRPGSRLFYEQYF.

This clonotype was observed at least ten times. The chain links TRBV3-1 to TRBJ2-5, with no clear D. From germline, CDR1 is LGHDT and CDR2 YNNKEL (reference sequence). The V end lost 0 bases, the J end lost 0 bases, and 11 bases lay between the germline ends. The CDR3 covers 16 residues. The CDR3 spells CASSQERVWNQETQYF. The CDR3 region has the DNA TGTGCCAGCAGCCAAGAAAGGGTATGGAACCAAGAGACCCAGTACTTC.